The sample holds a few counts of the clone carrying this TCR beta chain. This specimen comes from a study of T cells in Graves' hyperthyroidism and ophthalmopathy. The CDR3 spans 16 residues. Germline trimming cut 2 bases from V and 0 bases from J; bases unmatched to any gene: 4. The germline V gene encodes CDR1 KGHSH and CDR2 LQKENI. TCR beta CDR3 sequences were amplified from RNA transcripts. With the HTBI primer set, the TCR CDR3 went through a first round of RT-PCR. TCRdb reanalysed the multiplex PCR reads using MiXCR and keeps one entry per CDR3 protein. The table lists under 400,000 distinct CDR3 sequences, approximately 25% of them singletons.

The V gene is TRBV18, the J gene TRBJ2-7, with TRBD1 matching over 10 bases. Specimen: blood. This receptor was obtained from a man between 45 and 60 years old with Graves' hyperthyroidism. Here the CDR3 reads CASSPKTGGVSYEQYF. Here the CDR3 DNA reads TGTGCCAGCTCACCAAAGACAGGGGGCGTCTCCTACGAGCAGTACTTC.